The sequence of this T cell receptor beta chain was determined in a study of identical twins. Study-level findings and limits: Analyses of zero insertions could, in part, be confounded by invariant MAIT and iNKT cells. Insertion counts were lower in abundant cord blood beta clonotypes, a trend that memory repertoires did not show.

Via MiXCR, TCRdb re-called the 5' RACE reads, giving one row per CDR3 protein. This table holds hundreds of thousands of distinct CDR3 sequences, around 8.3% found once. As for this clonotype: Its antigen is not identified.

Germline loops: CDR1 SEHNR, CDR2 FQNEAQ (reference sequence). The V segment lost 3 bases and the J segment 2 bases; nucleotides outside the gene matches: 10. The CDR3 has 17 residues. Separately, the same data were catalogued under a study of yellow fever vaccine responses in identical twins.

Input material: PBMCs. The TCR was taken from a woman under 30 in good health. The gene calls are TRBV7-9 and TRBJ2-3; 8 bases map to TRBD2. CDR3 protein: CASSFWGSGDPTDTQYF. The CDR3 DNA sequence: TGTGCCAGCAGCTTCTGGGGTAGCGGGGACCCCACAGATACGCAGTATTTT.